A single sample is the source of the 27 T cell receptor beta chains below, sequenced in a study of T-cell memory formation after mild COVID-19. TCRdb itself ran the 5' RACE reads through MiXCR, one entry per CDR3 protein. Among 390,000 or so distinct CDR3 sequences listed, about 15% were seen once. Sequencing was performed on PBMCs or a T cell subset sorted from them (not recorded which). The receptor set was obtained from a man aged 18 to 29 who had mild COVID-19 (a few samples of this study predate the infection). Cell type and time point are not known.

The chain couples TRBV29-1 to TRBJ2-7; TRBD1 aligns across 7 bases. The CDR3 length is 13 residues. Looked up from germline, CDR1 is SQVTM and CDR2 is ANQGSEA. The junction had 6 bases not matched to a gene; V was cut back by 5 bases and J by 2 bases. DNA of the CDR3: TGCAGCGTTCGGGACAGCGGAACCTACGAGCAGTACGTC. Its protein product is CSVRDSGTYEQYV.

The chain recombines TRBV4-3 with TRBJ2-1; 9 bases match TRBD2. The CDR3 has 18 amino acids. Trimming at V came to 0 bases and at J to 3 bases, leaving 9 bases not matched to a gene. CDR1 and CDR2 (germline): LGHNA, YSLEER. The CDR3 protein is CASSQDLPRLADYNEQFF. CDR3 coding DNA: TGCGCCAGCAGCCAAGATCTCCCTCGACTAGCGGACTACAATGAGCAGTTCTTC.

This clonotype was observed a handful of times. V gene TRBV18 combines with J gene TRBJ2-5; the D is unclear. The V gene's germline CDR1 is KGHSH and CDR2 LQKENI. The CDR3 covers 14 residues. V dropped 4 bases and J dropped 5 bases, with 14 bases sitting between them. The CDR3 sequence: CASSRRGAGETQYF. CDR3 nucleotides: TGTGCCAGCTCACGTCGTGGCGCTGGGGAGACCCAGTACTTC.

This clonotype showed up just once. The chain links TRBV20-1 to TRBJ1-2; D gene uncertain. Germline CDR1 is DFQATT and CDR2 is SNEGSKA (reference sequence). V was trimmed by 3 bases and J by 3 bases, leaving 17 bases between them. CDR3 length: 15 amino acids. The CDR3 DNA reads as TGCAGTGCTAGTCCTGGTACATCTAAGGACTATGGCTACACCTTC. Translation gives CSASPGTSKDYGYTF.

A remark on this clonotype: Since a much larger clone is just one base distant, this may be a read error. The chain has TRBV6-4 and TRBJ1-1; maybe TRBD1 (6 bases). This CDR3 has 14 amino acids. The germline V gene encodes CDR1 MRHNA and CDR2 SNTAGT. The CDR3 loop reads CARSEGGEDTEAFF. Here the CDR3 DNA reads TGTGCCAGGAGTGAAGGGGGGGAGGACACTGAAGCTTTCTTT.

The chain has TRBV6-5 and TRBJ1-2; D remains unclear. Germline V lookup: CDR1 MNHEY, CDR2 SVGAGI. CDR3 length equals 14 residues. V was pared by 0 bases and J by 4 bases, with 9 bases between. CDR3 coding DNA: TGTGCCAGCAGTTACTCGTCTGGGAGCTATGGCTACACCTTC. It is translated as CASSYSSGSYGYTF.

CDR3 in DNA: TGCAGTGCCCACGATACCACCGGGACAGGGGGGGGAAGCAATCAGCCCCAGCATTTT. Translation gives CSAHDTTGTGGGSNQPQHF. The chain is built from TRBV20-1 and TRBJ1-5, with 11 nucleotides matching TRBD1. Germline CDR1 is DFQATT and CDR2 is SNEGSKA (reference sequence). V shed 6 bases and J 1 base; nucleotides not matched to a gene: 17. This CDR3 is built from 19 residues.

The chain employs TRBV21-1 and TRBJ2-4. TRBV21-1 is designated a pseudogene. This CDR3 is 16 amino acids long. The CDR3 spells CASSKEDHIAKNIQYF. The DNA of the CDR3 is TGTGCCAGCAGCAAAGAGGACCATATAGCCAAAAACATTCAGTACTTC.

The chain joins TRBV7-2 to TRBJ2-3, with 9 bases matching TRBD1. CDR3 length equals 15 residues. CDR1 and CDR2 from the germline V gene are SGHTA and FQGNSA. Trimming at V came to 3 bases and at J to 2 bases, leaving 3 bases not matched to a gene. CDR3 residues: CASSFGTGFTDTQYF. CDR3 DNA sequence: TGTGCCAGCAGCTTTGGGACAGGGTTCACAGATACGCAGTATTTT.

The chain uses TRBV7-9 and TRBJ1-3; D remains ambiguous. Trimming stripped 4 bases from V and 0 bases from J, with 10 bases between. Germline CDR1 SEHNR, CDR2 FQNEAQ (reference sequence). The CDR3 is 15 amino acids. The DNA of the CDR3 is TGTGCCAGCAGCTCCCGACTGTCCTCTGGAAACACCATATATTTT. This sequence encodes CASSSRLSSGNTIYF.

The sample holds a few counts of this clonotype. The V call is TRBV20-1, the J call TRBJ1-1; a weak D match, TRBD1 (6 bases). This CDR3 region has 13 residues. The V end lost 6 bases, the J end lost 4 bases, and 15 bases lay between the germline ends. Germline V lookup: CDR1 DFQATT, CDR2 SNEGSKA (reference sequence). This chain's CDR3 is CSANRVFTTEAFF. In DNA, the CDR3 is TGCAGTGCGAACAGGGTGTTTACCACTGAAGCTTTCTTT.

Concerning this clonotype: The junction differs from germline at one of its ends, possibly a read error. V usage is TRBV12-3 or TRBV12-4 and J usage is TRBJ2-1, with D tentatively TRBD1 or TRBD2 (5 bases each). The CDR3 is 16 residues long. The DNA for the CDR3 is TGTGCCAGCAGCCTGGGACCCCCCCTCTCCTACAACGAGCAGTTCTTC. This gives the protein CASSLGPPLSYNEQFF.

CDR3 sequence: CASSKAAEQYF. DNA for the CDR3: TGTGCCAGCAGTAAGGCCGCCGAGCAGTACTTC. The chain recombines TRBV6-6 with TRBJ2-7; D is unresolved. Looked up from germline, CDR1 is MNHNY and CDR2 is SVGAGI (reference sequence). The CDR3 has 11 amino acids. V lost 5 bases and J lost 6, with 8 bases in between.

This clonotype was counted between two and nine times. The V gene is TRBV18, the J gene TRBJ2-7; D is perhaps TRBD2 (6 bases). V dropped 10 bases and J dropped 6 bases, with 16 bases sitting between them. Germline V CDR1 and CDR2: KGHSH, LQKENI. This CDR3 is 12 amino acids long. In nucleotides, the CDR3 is TGTGCCATCGGCGGGGTCCCTCTCGAGCAGTACTTC. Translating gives CAIGGVPLEQYF. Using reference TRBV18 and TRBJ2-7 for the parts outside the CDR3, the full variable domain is NAGVMQNPRHLVRRRGQEARLRCSPMKGHSHVYWYRQLPEEGLKFMVYLQKENIIDESGMPKERFSAEFPKEGPSILRIQQVVRGDSAAYFCAIGGVPLEQYFGPGTRLTVT.

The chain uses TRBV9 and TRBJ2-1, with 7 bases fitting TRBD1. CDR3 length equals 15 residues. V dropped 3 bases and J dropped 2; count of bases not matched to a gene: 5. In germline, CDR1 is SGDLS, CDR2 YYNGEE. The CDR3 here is CASSGTGVAYNEQFF. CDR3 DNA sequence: TGTGCCAGCAGCGGTACAGGGGTCGCCTACAATGAGCAGTTCTTC.

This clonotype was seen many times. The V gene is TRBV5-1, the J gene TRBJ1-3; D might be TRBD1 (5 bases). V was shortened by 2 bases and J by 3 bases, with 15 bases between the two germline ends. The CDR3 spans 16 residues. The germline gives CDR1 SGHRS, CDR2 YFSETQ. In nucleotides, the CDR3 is TGCGCCAGCAGCTTTGGCTCGGGGGATAATGGAAACACCATATATTTT. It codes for CASSFGSGDNGNTIYF.

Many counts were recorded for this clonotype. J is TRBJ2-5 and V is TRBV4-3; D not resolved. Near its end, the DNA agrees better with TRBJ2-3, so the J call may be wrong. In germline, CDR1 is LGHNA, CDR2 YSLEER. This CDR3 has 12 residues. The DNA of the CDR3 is TGCGCCAGCAGCCAAGATCTAGGCACGCAGTATTTT. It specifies CASSQDLGTQYF.

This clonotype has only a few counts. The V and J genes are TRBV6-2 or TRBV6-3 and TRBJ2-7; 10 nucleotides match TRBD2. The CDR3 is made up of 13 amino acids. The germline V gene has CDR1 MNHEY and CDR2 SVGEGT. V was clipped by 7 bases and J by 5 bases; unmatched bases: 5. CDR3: CASTPGTSDEQYF. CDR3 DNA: TGTGCCAGCACTCCCGGGACTAGCGACGAGCAGTACTTC.

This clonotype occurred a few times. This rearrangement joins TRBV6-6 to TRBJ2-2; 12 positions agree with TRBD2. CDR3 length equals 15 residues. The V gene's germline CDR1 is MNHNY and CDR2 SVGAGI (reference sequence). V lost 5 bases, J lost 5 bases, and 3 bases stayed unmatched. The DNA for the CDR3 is TGTGCCAGCAGTGGACTAGCGGGGCGGACCGGGGAGCTGTTTTTT. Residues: CASSGLAGRTGELFF.

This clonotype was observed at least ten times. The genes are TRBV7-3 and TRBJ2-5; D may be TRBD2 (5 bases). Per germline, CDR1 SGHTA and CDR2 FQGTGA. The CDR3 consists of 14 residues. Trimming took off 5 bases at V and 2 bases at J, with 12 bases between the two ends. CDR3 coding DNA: TGTGCCAGCAGCCCTACGGGGATTCAAGAGACCCAGTACTTC. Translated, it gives CASSPTGIQETQYF. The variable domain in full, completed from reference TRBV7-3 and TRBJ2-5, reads GAGVSQTPSNKVTEKGKYVELRCDPISGHTALYWYRQSLGQGPEFLIYFQGTGAADDSGLPNDRFFAVRPEGSVSTLKIQRTERGDSAVYLCASSPTGIQETQYFGPGTRLLVL.

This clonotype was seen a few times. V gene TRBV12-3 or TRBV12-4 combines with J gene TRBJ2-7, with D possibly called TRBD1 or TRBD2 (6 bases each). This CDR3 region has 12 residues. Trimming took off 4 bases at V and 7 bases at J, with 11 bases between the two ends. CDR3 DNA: TGTGCCAGCAGTTGGGGGGCTGGGGAGCAGTACTTC. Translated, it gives CASSWGAGEQYF.

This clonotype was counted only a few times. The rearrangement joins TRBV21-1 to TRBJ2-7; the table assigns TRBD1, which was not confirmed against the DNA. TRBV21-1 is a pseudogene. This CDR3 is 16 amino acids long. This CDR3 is CASSSYDRSLISEQYF. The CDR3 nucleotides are TGTGCCAGCAGCTCCTATGACAGGTCTTTGATCAGTGAGCAGTACTTC.

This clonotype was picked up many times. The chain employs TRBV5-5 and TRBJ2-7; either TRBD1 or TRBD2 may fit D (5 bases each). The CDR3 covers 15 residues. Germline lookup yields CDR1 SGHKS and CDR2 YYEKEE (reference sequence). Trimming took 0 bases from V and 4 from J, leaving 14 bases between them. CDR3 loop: CASSLAGAVAYEQYF. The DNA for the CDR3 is TGTGCCAGCAGCTTGGCCGGGGCGGTTGCATACGAGCAGTACTTC.

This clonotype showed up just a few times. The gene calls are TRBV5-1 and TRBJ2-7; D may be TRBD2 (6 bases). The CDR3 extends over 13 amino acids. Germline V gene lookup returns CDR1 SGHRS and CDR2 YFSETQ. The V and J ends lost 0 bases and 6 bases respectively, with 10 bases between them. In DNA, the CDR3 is TGCGCCAGCAGCTTGGCCGGGGGTCCCGAGCAGTACGTC. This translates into CASSLAGGPEQYV.

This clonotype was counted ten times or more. CDR3 sequence reads: CASSIQGKPDTQYF. The CDR3 DNA is TGTGCCAGCAGCATACAGGGGAAGCCAGATACGCAGTATTTT. The chain is built from TRBV7-2 and TRBJ2-3; 7 nucleotides line up with TRBD1. V lost 5 bases and J lost 4; bases outside the gene matches: 6. This CDR3 region has 14 residues. In germline, CDR1 is SGHTA, CDR2 FQGNSA.

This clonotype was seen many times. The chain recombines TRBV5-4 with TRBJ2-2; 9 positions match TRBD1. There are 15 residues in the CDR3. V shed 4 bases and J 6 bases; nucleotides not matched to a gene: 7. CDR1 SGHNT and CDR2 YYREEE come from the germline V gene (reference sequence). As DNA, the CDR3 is TGTGCCAGCAGCATACCGGGACAGGGATCCGGGGAGCTGTTTTTT. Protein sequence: CASSIPGQGSGELFF.

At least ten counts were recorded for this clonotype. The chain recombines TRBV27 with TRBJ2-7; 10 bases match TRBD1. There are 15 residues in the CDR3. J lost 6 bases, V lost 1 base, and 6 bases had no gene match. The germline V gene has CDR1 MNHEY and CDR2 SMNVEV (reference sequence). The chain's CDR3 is CASSLWKTGGGEQYF. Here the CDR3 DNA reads TGTGCCAGCAGTTTATGGAAGACAGGGGGCGGCGAGCAGTACTTC.